This T cell receptor (beta chain) was recovered during a study of control samples from healthy donors and cancer patients. Some clones are missing from TCRdb's copy, which holds only in-frame ones; the method was immunoSEQ multiplex PCR. The data hold more than 65,000 clones, with approximately 90% observed a single time. This receptor was obtained from a woman aged 55-70 years with head and neck cancer. The sample was PBMCs.

The CDR3 is CASSFTSQGQGATSQETQYF. Here the CDR3 DNA reads TGCGCCAGCAGCTTCACATCACAAGGACAGGGGGCAACCTCTCAAGAGACCCAGTACTTC. This sequence joins TRBV5-1 and TRBJ2-5; 11 bases agree with TRBD1. The J segment lost 2 bases and the V segment lost 2 bases, leaving 17 bases of the junction unmatched. Germline loops: CDR1 SGHRS, CDR2 YFSETQ. The CDR3 loop spans 20 amino acids.